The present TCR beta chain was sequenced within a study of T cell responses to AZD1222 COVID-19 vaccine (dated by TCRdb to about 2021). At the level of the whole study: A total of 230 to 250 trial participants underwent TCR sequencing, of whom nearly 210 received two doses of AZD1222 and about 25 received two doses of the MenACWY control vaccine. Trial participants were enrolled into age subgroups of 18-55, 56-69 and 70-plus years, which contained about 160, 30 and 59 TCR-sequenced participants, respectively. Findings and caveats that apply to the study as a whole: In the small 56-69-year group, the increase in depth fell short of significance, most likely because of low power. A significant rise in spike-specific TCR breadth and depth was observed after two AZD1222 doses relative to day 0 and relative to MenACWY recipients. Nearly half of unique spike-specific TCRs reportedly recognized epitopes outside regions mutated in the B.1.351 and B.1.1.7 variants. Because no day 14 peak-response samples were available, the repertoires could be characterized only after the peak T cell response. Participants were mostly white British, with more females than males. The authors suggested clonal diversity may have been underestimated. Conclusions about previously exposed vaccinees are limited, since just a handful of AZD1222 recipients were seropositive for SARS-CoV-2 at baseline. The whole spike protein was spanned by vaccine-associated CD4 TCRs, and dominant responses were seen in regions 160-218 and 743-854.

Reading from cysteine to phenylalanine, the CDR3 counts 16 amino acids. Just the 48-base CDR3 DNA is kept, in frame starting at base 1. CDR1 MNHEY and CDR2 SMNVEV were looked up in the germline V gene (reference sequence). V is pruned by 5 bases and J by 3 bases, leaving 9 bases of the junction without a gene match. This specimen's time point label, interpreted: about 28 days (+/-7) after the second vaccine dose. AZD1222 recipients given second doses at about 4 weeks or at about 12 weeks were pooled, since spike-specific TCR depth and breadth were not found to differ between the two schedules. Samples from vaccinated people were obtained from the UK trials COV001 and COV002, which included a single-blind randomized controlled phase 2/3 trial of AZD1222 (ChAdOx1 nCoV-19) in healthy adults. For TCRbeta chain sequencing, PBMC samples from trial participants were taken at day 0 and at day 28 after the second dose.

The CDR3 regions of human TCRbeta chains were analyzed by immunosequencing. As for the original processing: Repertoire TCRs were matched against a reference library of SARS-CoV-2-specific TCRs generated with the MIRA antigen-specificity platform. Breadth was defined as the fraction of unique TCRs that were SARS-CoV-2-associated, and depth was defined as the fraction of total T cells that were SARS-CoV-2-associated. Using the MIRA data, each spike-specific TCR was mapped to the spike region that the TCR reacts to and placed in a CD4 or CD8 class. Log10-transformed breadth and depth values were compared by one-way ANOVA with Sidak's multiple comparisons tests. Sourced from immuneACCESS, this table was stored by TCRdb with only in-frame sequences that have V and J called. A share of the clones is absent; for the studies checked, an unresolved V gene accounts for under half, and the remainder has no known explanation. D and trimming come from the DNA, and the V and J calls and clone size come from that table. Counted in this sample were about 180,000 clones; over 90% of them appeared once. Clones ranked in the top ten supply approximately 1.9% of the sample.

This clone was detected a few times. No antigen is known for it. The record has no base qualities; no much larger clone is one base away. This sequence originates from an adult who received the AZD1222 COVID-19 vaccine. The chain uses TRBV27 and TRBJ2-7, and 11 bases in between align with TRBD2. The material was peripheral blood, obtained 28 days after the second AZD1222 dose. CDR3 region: CASSNPGLAASYEQYF. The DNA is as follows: TGTGCCAGCAGTAATCCGGGACTAGCGGCCAGCTACGAGCAGTACTTC.